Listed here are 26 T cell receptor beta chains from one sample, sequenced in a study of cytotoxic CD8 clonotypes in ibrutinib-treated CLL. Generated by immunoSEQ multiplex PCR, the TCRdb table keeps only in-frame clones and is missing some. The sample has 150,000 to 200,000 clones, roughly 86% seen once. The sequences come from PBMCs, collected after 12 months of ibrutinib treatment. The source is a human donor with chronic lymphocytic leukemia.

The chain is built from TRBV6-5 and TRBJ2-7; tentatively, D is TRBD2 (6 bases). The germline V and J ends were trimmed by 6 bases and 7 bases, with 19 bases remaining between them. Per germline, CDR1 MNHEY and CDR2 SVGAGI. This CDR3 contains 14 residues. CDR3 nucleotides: TGTGCCAGCAGGGACTGGGGGGAGGCAGGGGAGCAGTACTTC. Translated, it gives CASRDWGEAGEQYF.

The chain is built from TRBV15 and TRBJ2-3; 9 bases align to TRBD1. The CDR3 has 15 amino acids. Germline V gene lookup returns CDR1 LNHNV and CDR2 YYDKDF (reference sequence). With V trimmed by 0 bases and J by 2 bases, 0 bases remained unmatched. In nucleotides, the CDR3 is TGTGCCACCAGCAGAGAACAGGGGGCCACAGATACGCAGTATTTT. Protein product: CATSREQGATDTQYF.

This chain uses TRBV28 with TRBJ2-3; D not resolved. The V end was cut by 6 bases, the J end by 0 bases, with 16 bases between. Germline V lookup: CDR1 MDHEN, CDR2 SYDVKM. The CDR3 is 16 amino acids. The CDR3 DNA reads TGTGCCAGCAGCCCGAGGTCGGCAACAAGCACAGATACGCAGTATTTT. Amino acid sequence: CASSPRSATSTDTQYF.

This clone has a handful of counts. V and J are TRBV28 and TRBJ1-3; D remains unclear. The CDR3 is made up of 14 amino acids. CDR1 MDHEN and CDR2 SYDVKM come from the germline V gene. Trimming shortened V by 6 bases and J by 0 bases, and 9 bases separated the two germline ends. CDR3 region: CASSPADSGNTIYF. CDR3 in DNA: TGTGCCAGCAGCCCGGCAGACTCTGGAAACACCATATATTTT.

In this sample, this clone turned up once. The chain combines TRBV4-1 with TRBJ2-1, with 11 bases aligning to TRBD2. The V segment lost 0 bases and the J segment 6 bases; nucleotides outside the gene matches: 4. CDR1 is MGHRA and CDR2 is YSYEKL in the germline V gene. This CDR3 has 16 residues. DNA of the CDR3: TGCGCCAGCAGCCAAGAGGTACTAGCGGGAGTCAATGAGCAGTTCTTC. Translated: CASSQEVLAGVNEQFF.

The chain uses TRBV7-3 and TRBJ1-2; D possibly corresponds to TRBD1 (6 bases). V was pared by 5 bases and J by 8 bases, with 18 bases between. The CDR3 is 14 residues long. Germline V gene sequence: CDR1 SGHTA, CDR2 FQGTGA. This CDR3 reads CASSLPGTTGGYTF. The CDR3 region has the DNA TGTGCCAGCAGCCTTCCCGGGACTACAGGGGGCTACACCTTC.

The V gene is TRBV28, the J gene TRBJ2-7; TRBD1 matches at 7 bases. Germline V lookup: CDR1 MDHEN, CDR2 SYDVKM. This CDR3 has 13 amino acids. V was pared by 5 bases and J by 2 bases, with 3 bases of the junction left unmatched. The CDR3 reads CASSQGGPYEQYF. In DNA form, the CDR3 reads TGTGCCAGCAGTCAAGGGGGCCCCTACGAGCAGTACTTC.

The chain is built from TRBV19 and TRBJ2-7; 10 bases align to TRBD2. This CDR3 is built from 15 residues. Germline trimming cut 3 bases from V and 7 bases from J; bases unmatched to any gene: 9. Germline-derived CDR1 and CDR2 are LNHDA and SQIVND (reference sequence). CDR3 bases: TGTGCCAGTAGTATCCGGACTAGCGGTATAAGGGAGCAGTACTTC. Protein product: CASSIRTSGIREQYF.

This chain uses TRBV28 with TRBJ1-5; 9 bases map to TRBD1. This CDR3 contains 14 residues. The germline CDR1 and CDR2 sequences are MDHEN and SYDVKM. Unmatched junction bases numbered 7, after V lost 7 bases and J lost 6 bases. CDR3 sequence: CASIMTGGIQPQHF. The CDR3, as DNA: TGTGCCAGCATTATGACAGGGGGGATTCAGCCCCAGCATTTT.

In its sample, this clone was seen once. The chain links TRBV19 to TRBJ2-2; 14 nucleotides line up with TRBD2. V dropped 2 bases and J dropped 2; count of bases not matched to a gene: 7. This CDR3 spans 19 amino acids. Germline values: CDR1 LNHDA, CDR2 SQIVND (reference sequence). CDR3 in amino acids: CASSIIGLAGGVNTGELFF. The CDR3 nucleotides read TGTGCCAGTAGTATAATTGGACTAGCGGGAGGTGTTAACACCGGGGAGCTGTTTTTT.

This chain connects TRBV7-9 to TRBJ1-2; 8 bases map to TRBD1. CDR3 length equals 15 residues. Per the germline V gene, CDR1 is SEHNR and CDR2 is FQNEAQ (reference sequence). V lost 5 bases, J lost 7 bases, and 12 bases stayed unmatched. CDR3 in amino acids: CASSLTDRDASGYTF. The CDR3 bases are TGTGCCAGCAGCCTAACGGACAGGGACGCGTCTGGCTACACCTTC.

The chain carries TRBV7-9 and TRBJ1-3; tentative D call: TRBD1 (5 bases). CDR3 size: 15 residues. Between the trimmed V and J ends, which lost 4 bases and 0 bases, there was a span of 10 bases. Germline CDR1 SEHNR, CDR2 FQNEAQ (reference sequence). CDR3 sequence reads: CASSWDVSSGNTIYF. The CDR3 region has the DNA TGTGCCAGCAGCTGGGACGTGAGCTCTGGAAACACCATATATTTT.

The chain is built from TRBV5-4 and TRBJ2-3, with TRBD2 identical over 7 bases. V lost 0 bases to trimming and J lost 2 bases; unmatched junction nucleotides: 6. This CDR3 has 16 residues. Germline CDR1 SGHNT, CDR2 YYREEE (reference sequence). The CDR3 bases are TGTGCCAGCAGCTTGGCCGGGCGGGGGTACACAGATACGCAGTATTTT. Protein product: CASSLAGRGYTDTQYF.

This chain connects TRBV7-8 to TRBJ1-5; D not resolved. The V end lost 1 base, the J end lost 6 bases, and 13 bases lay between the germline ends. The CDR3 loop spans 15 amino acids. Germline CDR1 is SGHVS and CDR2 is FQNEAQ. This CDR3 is CASSLDLGPSQPQHF. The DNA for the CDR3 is TGTGCCAGCAGCTTAGATCTCGGACCAAGTCAGCCCCAGCATTTT.

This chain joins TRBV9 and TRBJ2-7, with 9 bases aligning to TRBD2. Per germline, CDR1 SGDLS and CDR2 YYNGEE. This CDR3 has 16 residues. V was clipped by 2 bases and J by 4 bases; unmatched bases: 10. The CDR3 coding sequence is TGTGCCAGCAGCGTCCGAGCCATAGCGGGGGATTACGAGCAGTACTTC. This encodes CASSVRAIAGDYEQYF.

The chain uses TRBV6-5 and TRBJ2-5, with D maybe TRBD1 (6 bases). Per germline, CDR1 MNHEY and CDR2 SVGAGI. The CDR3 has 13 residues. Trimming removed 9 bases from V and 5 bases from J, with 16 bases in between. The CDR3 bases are TGTGCCAGTTGCCGGAACAGGGAGGAGACCCAGTACTTC. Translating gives CASCRNREETQYF.

The CDR3 sequence is CASSPANPYTGGFRPQHF. In DNA, the CDR3 is TGTGCCAGCTCACCCGCCAACCCCTATACAGGAGGGTTTCGGCCCCAGCATTTT. J is TRBJ1-5 and V is TRBV18; TRBD1 might be the D (5 bases). Germline CDR1 is KGHSH and CDR2 is LQKENI. There are 18 residues in the CDR3. V lost 3 bases and J lost 9, with 27 bases in between.

The CDR3 bases are TGTGCCTGGAGCTTGGCGGCCCGAACAGATACGCAGTATTTT. It translates to CAWSLAARTDTQYF. The chain uses TRBV30 and TRBJ2-3; no reliable D call. The V gene's germline CDR1 is GTSNPN and CDR2 SVGIG (reference sequence). V lost 3 bases and J 3 bases, leaving 13 bases between the germline ends. This CDR3 has 14 amino acids.

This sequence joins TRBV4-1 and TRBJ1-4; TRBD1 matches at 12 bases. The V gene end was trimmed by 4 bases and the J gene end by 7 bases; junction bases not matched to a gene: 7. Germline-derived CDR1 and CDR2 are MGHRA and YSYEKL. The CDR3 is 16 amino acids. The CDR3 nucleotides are TGCGCCAGCAGCCTGGGACAGGGGGCAGGGAGTGAAAAACTGTTTTTT. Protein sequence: CASSLGQGAGSEKLFF.

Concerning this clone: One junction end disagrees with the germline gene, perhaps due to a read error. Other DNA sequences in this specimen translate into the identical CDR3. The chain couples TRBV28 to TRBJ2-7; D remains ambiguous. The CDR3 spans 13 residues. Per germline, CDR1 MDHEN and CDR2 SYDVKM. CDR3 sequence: CASSRSRSYEQYF. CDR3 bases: TGTGCCAGCAGCAGGTCTCGCTCCTACGAGCAGTATTTC.

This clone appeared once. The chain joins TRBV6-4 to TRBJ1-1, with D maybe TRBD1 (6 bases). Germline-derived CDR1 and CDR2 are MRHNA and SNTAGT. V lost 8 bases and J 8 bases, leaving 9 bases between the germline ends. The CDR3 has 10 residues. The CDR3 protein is CASLRGEAFF. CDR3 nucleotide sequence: TGTGCCAGCCTGAGGGGGGAAGCTTTCTTT.

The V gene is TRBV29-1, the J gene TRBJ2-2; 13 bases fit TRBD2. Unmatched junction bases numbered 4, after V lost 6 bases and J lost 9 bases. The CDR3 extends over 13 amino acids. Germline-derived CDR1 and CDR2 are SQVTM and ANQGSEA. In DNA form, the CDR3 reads TGCAGCGTCGTCGGGACTAGCGGGAGGGAGCTGTTTTTT. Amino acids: CSVVGTSGRELFF.

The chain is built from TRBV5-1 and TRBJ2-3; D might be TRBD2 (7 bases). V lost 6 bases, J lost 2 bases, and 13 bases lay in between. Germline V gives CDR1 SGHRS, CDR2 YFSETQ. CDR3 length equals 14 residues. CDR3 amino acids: CASTFGGPTDTQYF. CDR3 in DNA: TGCGCCAGCACTTTCGGGGGGCCCACAGATACGCAGTATTTT.

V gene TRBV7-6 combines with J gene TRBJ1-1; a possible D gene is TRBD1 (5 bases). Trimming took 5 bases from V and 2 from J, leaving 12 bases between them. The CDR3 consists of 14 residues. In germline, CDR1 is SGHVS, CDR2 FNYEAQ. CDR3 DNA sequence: TGTGCCAGCAGCCCTGGACAAAGAAACACTGAAGCTTTCTTT. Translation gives CASSPGQRNTEAFF.

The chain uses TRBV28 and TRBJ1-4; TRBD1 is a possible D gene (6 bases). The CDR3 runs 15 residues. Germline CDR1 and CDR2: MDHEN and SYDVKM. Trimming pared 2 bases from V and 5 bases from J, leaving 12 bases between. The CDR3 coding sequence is TGTGCCAGCAGTTTAGTCCGGGGGCTGAATGAAAAACTGTTTTTT. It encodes CASSLVRGLNEKLFF.

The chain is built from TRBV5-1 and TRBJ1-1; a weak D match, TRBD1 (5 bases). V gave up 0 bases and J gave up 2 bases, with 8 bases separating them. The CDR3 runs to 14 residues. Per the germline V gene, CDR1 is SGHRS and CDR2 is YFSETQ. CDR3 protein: CASSLVGGNTEAFF. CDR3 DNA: TGCGCCAGCAGCTTGGTTGGGGGAAACACTGAAGCTTTCTTT.